This T cell receptor (beta chain) was captured by sequencing in a study of OX40 agonist ivuxolimab in advanced cancers. In its sample, this clone was seen once. Its specificity is not known. Sequenced by immunoSEQ multiplex PCR; TCRdb stores in-frame clones only, minus some. The sample yields 80,000 to 130,000 clones, 90% seen once. The CDR3 is made up of 17 amino acids. Germline values: CDR1 LNHDA, CDR2 SQIVND (reference sequence). The J segment lost 0 bases and the V segment lost 5 bases, leaving 9 bases of the junction unmatched. Whole-study results and caveats: On average, a greater number of expanded clones characterised CD8+ T cells relative to CD4+.

The specimen comprised CD4+ or CD8+ T cells sorted from blood, sampled in a trial of the OX40 agonist ivuxolimab. The source of this sequence is an adult with an advanced solid tumor such as melanoma, head and neck, liver or kidney cancer. The J gene is TRBJ2-3, the V gene TRBV19; 9 nucleotides match TRBD1. The DNA of the CDR3 is TGTGCCAGTAGTCCCGCTCCGGGACAGGGTAGCACAGATACGCAGTATTTT. Protein: CASSPAPGQGSTDTQYF.